What follows are 17 T cell receptor beta chains derived from one specimen sequenced in a study of tumor-infiltrating lymphocytes in primary liver carcinoma. Making TCR beta cDNA involved approximately 530 ng total RNA and a constant-region primer. Sequencing libraries for TCR beta derived from three nested multiplex PCR rounds that used slightly modified ARM-PCR. TRBV1-TRBV30 forward primers paired with a C-beta reverse primer drove the first two PCR rounds, roughly 10 cycles each. TCRdb reprocessed the multiplex PCR reads with MiXCR, giving one entry per CDR3 protein. The top ten clones hold approximately 18% of a sample with fewer than 200,000 distinct CDR3 sequences, around 85% of them seen once. Without any cell sorting, about 18-31 mg of bulk tissue yielded co-extracted RNA and DNA. Sequencing input: tumor tissue from primary liver carcinoma. The receptors were gathered from a man aged 40-49 years with primary liver carcinoma and hepatitis B virus infection.

This clonotype was counted between two and nine times. The conserved closing phenylalanine or tryptophan is absent in this CDR3, likely reflecting a read error. The V gene is TRBV12-3 or TRBV12-4, the J gene TRBJ2-2, with a tentative D call TRBD2 (5 bases). V was pared by 5 bases and J by 0 bases, with 13 bases between. The CDR3 runs to 16 residues. The CDR3 here is CASSPRRRTNTGELFI. The CDR3, as DNA: TGTGCCAGCAGTCCCCGGAGGCGGACGAACACCGGGGAGCTGTTTATT.

Worth noting for this clonotype: An end of the junction differs from the germline gene, which may be a read error. The chain recombines TRBV24-1 with TRBJ2-1; 8 nucleotides match TRBD1. Germline CDR1 KGHDR, CDR2 SFDVKD. CDR3 length: 16 amino acids. For the CDR3, the DNA is TGTGCCACCAGTGATCCCGGGACAGGATTAACGAATGAGCAGTTATTC. Translation gives CATSDPGTGLTNEQLF.

This clonotype was detected once. Compared with germline, one end of the junction differs, possibly owing to a read error. This chain links TRBV6-1 with TRBJ1-5; 8 positions match TRBD1. The CDR3 covers 17 residues. CDR1 MNHNS and CDR2 SASEGT come from the germline V gene. CDR3 sequence: CASIFTFGQGGAQPQHF. CDR3 coding DNA: TGTGCTAGCATATTCACCTTCGGACAGGGAGGCGCTCAGCCCCAGCATTTT.

There are many counts of this clonotype. The gene calls are TRBV12-3 or TRBV12-4 and TRBJ1-5; 7 bases fit TRBD1. The junction had 6 bases not matched to a gene; V was cut back by 7 bases and J by 3 bases. CDR3 length: 14 amino acids. DNA of the CDR3: TGTGCCAGCAAGCCGACAGGGAACAATCAGCCCCAGCATTTT. Its translation: CASKPTGNNQPQHF.

As concerns this clonotype: At one end the junction does not follow the germline gene, possibly because of a read error. The chain recombines TRBV5-4 with TRBJ1-1; a weak D match, TRBD1 (5 bases). The CDR3 has 15 amino acids. The germline gives CDR1 SGHNT, CDR2 YYREEE (reference sequence). CDR3 DNA: TGTGCCAGCAGTTTAGGTCGCCCCGGGGACGCCTTAGTTTTATTT. Translated: CASSLGRPGDALVLF.

The chain uses TRBV12-3 or TRBV12-4 and TRBJ1-5, with TRBD1 identical over 7 bases. The ends lost 6 bases at V and 3 bases at J; junction bases unmatched: 8. The length of the CDR3 is 15 residues. The CDR3 reads CASRSGTANNQPQHF. The CDR3 DNA sequence: TGTGCCAGCAGGAGTGGGACAGCAAACAATCAGCCCCAGCATTTT.

With respect to this clonotype: The CDR3 does not close with the conserved phenylalanine or tryptophan, likely indicating a read error. The DNA is left out, because the CDR3 cannot be placed on it with certainty; the CDR3 is given as TCRdb lists it. The chain combines TRBV29-1 with TRBJ2-7; TRBD1, as called in the table, went unchecked against the DNA. Both ends counted, the CDR3 spans 13 residues. CDR1 and CDR2 (germline): SQVTM, ANQGSEA. The CDR3 loop reads CSVPPRGLHEQYY.

This clonotype was found many times. The chain couples TRBV5-1 to TRBJ1-2; tentatively, D is TRBD1 (5 bases). This CDR3 has 15 residues. V was trimmed by 3 bases and J by 4 bases, leaving 16 bases between them. The germline V gene has CDR1 SGHRS and CDR2 YFSETQ. The CDR3 coding sequence is TGCGCCAGCAGCTACGACGGGGGAACGGGCTATGGCTACACCTTC. Residues: CASSYDGGTGYGYTF.

The chain recombines TRBV11-2 with TRBJ2-1, with TRBD2 identical over 9 bases. Trimming cost V 5 bases and J 5 bases; bases outside gene matches: 7. Germline-derived CDR1 and CDR2 are SGHAT and FQNNGV. The CDR3 loop spans 15 amino acids. The CDR3 sequence: CASSHISGSNNEQFF. DNA of the CDR3: TGTGCCAGCAGCCATATTAGCGGGAGTAACAATGAGCAGTTCTTC.

A note on this clonotype: The conserved phenylalanine or tryptophan normally closing the CDR3 is absent here, so this likely arose from a read error. The gene calls are TRBV11-1 and TRBJ2-7; D remains unclear. CDR1 and CDR2 (germline): SGHAT, FQDESV (reference sequence). The V end lost 9 bases, the J end lost 3 bases, and 15 bases lay between the germline ends. The CDR3 has 13 residues. CDR3 nucleotides: TGTGCCAGTAGCCCACGTTCGGGCTACGAGCAGTACCTC. Its protein product is CASSPRSGYEQYL.

A remark on this clonotype: Relative to the germline gene, one junction end is altered; a read error may explain this. This chain joins TRBV6-1 and TRBJ2-2; tentatively, D is TRBD2 (6 bases). There are 15 residues in the CDR3. CDR1 is MNHNS and CDR2 is SASEGT in the germline V gene. CDR3 bases: TGTGCCACAGGGTGGAACACTAAGAACACCGGGGGGCTGTTTTTT. Amino acid sequence: CATGWNTKNTGGLFF.

The table lists this clonotype with a few counts. This may stem from a read error, because a much larger clone lies one nucleotide away. The genes are TRBV28 and TRBJ2-7; no reliable D call. This CDR3 is 15 amino acids long. The germline gives CDR1 MDHEN, CDR2 SYDVKM. The CDR3: CVSSSYSRSSYEQYF. CDR3 in DNA: TGTGTCAGCAGTTCTTACTCGAGGAGCTCCTACGAGCAGTACTTC.

This clonotype was seen more than once but under ten times. The germline gene is not matched at one end of the junction; a read error may be the cause. The V and J genes are TRBV11-2 and TRBJ1-2, with 8 positions matching TRBD1. From germline, CDR1 is SGHAT and CDR2 FQNNGV. The CDR3 covers 13 residues. As DNA, the CDR3 is TGTGCCAGCAACTTTGACAGGGCAGGGGGCTACAACTTC. It codes for CASNFDRAGGYNF.

Remarks on this clonotype: The junction does not match germline at one end; this may be a read error. V and J are TRBV12-3 or TRBV12-4 and TRBJ2-2; 10 nucleotides match TRBD1. The CDR3 contains 16 residues. The CDR3 region has the DNA TGTGCCACCAGTTTAAAAGGGACAGGGGACACCAGGGAGCTGTTTTTT. This codes for CATSLKGTGDTRELFF.

About this clonotype itself: Because the CDR3 is missing its conserved closing phenylalanine or tryptophan, this is likely a read error. The DNA is left out, because the CDR3 cannot be placed on it with certainty; the CDR3 is given as TCRdb lists it. V and J are TRBV11-2 and TRBJ2-5; TRBD1, the D gene given by the table, was not confirmed from the DNA. Per the germline V gene, CDR1 is SGHAT and CDR2 is FQNNGV. The CDR3 length equals 18 residues, ends included. Here the CDR3 reads CASSPSLIQGTGRETQYL.

About this clonotype: An end of the junction differs from the germline gene, which may be a read error. The chain combines TRBV24-1 with TRBJ2-2; D possibly matches TRBD1 or TRBD2 (5 bases each). CDR3 length: 14 residues. CDR1 is KGHDR, CDR2 SFDVKD, per germline. The CDR3, as DNA: TGTGCCACCAGTGATATGATGGACACCGGGGAACTGTTTTTT. This gives the protein CATSDMMDTGELFF.

This chain joins TRBV5-5 and TRBJ2-7; a weak D match, TRBD2 (5 bases). This CDR3 spans 16 amino acids. Germline V gene lookup returns CDR1 SGHKS and CDR2 YYEKEE (reference sequence). The germline V and J ends were trimmed by 9 bases and 9 bases, with 31 bases remaining between them. The CDR3 DNA reads as TGTGCCAAGAGCTTGGTTATAGGAGCGGTAGTATGGGGGCAGTACTTC. As protein: CAKSLVIGAVVWGQYF. Variable domain in full (rest from reference TRBV5-5 and TRBJ2-7): DAGVTQSPTHLIKTRGQQVTLRCSPISGHKSVSWYQQVLGQGPQFIFQYYEKEERGRGNFPDRFSARQFPNYSSELNVNALLLGDSALYLCAKSLVIGAVVWGQYFGPGTRLTVT.